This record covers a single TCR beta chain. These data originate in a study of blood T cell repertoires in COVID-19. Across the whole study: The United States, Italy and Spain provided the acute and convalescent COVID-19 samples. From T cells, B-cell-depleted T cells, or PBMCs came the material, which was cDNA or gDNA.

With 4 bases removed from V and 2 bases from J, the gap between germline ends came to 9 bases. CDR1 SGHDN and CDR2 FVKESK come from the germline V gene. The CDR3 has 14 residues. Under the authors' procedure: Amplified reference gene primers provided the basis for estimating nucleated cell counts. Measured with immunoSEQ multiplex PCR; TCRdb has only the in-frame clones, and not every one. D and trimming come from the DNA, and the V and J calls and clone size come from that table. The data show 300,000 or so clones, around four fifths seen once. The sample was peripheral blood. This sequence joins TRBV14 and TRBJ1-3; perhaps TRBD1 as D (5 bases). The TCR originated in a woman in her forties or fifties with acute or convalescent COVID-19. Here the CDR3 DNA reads TGTGCCAGCAGCCCATCGGGGGCTGGAAACACCATATATTTT. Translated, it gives CASSPSGAGNTIYF. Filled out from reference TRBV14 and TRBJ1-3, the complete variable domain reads EAGVTQFPSHSVIEKGQTVTLRCDPISGHDNLYWYRRVMGKEIKFLLHFVKESKQDESGMPNNRFLAERTGGTYSTLKVQPAELEDSGVYFCASSPSGAGNTIYFGEGSWLTVV.